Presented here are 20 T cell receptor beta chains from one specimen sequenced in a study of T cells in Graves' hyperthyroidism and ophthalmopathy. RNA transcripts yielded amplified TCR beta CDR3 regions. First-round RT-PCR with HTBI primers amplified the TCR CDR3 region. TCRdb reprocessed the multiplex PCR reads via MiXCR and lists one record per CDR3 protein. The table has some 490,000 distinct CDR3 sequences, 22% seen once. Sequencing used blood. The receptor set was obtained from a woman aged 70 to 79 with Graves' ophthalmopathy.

The DNA for the CDR3 is TGCGCCAGCAGCCCGGAACTAGCCAAAAACATTCAGTACTTC. Translation: CASSPELAKNIQYF. The V and J genes are TRBV5-1 and TRBJ2-4, with D uncertain. From germline, CDR1 is SGHRS and CDR2 YFSETQ. The CDR3 is 14 residues long. Trimming pared 4 bases from V and 0 bases from J, leaving 8 bases between. Combining the CDR3 with reference TRBV5-1 and TRBJ2-4 gives the whole variable domain KAGVTQTPRYLIKTRGQQVTLSCSPISGHRSVSWYQQTPGQGLQFLFEYFSETQRNKGNFPGRFSGRQFSNSRSEMNVSTLELGDSALYLCASSPELAKNIQYFGAGTRLSVL.

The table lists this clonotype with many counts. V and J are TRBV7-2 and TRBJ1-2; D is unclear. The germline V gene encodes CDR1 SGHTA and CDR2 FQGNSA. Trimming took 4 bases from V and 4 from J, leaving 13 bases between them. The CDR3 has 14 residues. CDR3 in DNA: TGTGCCAGCAGCTCAACTGCCGCAGGCTATGGCTACACCTTC. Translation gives CASSSTAAGYGYTF. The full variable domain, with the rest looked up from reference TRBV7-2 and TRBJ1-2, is GAGVSQSPSNKVTEKGKDVELRCDPISGHTALYWYRQSLGQGLEFLIYFQGNSAPDKSGLPSDRFSAERTGGSVSTLTIQRTQQEDSAVYLCASSSTAAGYGYTFGSGTRLTVV.

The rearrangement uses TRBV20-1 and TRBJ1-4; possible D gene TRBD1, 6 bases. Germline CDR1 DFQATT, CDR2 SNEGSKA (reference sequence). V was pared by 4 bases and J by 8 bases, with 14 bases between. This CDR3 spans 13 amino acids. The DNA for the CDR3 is TGCAGTGCTAAAAGTACAGGGCGCGAAAAACTGTTTTTT. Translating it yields CSAKSTGREKLFF.

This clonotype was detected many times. The CDR3 reads CASRPAVNTEAFF. CDR3 nucleotide sequence: TGTGCCAGTAGGCCGGCCGTGAACACTGAAGCTTTCTTT. The V and J genes are TRBV19 and TRBJ1-1; D gene ambiguous. The CDR3 covers 13 residues. Trimming took off 6 bases at V and 0 bases at J, with 8 bases between the two ends. CDR1 and CDR2 (germline): LNHDA, SQIVND (reference sequence).

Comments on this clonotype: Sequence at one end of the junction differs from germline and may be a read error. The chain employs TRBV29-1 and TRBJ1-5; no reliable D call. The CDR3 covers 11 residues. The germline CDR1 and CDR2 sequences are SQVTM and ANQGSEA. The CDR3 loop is CSVRGWETRDF. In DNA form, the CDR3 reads TGCAGCGTTAGAGGTTGGGAGACCCGAGATTTT.

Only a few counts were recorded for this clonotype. Here the CDR3 DNA reads TGCGCCAGCAGCCAAGAAACAGGCACCTATTACGAGCAGTACTTC. Its protein is CASSQETGTYYEQYF. The V call is TRBV4-3, the J call TRBJ2-7, with D possibly TRBD1 on 5 matching bases. Germline CDR1 is LGHNA and CDR2 is YSLEER. The V end lost 0 bases, the J end lost 4 bases, and 13 bases lay between the germline ends. The CDR3 sequence is 15 residues long.

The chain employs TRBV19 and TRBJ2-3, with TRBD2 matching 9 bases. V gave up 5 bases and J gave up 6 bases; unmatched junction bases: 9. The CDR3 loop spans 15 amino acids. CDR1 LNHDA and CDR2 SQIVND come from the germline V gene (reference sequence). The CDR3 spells CASSSASGGTDTQYF. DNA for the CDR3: TGTGCCAGTAGTTCTGCCAGCGGGGGGACTGATACGCAGTATTTT.

CDR3 protein: CASSPPDRGLGETQYF. The CDR3 DNA follows: TGTGCCAGCTCACCACCGGACAGGGGGCTGGGAGAGACCCAGTACTTC. The genes are TRBV18 and TRBJ2-5; 11 bases agree with TRBD1. The CDR3 consists of 16 residues. Germline trimming cut 0 bases from V and 4 bases from J; bases unmatched to any gene: 4. The germline CDR1 and CDR2 sequences are KGHSH and LQKENI.

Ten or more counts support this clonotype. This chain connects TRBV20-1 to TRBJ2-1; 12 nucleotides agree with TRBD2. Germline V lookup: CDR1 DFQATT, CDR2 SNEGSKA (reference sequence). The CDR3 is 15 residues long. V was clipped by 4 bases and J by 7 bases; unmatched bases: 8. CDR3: CSATTTSGRLNEQFF. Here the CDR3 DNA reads TGCAGTGCTACAACAACTAGCGGGAGGTTGAATGAGCAGTTCTTC.

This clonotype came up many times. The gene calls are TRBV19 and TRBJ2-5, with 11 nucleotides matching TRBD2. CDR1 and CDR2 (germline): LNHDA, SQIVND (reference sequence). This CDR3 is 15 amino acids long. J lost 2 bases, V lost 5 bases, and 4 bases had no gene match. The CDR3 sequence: CASSGLAGGQETQYF. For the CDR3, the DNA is TGTGCCAGTAGTGGGCTAGCGGGAGGACAAGAGACCCAGTACTTC.

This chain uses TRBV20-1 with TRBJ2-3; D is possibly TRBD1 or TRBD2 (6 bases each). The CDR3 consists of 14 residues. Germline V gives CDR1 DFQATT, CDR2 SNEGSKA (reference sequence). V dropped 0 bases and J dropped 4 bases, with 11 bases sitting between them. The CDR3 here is CSARDPRGPDTQYF. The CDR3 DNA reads TGCAGTGCTAGAGACCCACGGGGGCCAGATACGCAGTATTTT.

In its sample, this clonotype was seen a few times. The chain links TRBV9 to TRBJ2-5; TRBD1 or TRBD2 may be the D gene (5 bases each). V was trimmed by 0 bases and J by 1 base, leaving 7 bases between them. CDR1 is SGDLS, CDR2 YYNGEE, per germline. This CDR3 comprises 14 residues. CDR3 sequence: CASSVAGSQETQYF. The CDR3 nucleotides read TGTGCCAGCAGCGTAGCAGGGAGCCAAGAGACCCAGTACTTC.

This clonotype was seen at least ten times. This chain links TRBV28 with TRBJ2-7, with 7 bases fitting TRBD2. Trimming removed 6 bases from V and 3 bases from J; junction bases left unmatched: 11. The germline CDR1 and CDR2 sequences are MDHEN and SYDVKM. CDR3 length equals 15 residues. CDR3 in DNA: TGTGCCAGCAGCCAAACTAAAGCGGGAAACTACGAGCAGTACTTC. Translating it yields CASSQTKAGNYEQYF.

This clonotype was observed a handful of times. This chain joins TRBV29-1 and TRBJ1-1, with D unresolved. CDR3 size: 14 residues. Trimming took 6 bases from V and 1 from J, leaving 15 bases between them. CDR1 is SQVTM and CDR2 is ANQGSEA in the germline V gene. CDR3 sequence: CSVGPGWGNTEAFF. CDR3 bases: TGCAGCGTCGGACCCGGTTGGGGGAACACTGAAGCTTTCTTT.

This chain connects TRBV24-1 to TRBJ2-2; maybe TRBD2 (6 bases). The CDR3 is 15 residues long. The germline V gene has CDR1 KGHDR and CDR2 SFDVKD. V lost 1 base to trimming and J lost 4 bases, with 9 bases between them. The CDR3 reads CATSDFRTITGELFF. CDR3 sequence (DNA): TGTGCCACCAGTGATTTCAGGACTATCACCGGGGAGCTGTTTTTT.

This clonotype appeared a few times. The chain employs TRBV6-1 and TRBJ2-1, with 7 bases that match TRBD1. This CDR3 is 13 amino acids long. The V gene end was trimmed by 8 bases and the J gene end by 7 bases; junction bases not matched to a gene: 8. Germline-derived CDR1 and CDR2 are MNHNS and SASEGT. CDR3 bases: TGTGCCAGCCTCCGACAGGGTGGGAATGAGCAGTTCTTC. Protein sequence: CASLRQGGNEQFF.

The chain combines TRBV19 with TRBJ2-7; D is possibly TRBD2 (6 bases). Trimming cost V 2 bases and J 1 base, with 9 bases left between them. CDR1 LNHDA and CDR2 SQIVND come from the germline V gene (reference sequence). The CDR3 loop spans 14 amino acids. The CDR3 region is CASSIRLESYEQYF. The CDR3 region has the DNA TGTGCCAGTAGTATAAGACTAGAATCCTACGAGCAGTACTTC.

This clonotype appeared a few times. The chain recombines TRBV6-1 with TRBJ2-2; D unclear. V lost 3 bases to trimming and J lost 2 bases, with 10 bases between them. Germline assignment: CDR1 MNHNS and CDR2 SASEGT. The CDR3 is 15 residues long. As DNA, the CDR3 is TGTGCCAGCAGTGAGACAACAGTAAACACCGGGGAGCTGTTTTTT. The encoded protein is CASSETTVNTGELFF.

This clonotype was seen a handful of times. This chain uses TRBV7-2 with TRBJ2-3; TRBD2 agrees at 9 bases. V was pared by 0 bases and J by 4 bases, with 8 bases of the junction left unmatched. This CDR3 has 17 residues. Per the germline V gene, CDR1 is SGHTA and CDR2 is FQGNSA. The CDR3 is CASSLASSGNGADTQYF. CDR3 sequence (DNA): TGTGCCAGCAGCTTAGCCTCTAGCGGGAATGGGGCAGATACGCAGTATTTT.

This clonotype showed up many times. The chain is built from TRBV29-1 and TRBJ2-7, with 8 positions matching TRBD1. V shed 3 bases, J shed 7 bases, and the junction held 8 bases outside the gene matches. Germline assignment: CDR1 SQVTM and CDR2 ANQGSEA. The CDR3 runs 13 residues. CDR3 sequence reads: CSVETGQGWEQYF. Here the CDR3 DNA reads TGCAGCGTTGAGACAGGACAGGGTTGGGAGCAGTACTTC.